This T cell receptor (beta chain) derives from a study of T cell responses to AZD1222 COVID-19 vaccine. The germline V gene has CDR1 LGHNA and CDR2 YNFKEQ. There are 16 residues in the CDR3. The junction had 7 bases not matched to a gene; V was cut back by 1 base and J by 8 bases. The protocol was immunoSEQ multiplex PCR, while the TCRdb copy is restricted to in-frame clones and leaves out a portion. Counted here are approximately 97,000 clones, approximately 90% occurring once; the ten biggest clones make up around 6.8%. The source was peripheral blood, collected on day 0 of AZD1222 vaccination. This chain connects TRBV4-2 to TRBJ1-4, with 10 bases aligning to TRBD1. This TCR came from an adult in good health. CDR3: CASSQGAGTGVEKLFF. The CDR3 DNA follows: TGTGCCAGCAGCCAAGGGGCCGGGACAGGGGTCGAAAAACTGTTTTTT.